The 18 T cell receptor beta chains listed next were all sequenced from one sample in a study of blood T cell repertoires in COVID-19. The repertoire was sequenced with immunoSEQ multiplex PCR; TCRdb's copy has only in-frame clones and lacks some. The sample consists of around 230,000 clones, approximately 84% of them appearing once. Sequencing was done on a sample of peripheral blood. The source is a woman older than 75 with acute or convalescent COVID-19.

This rearrangement joins TRBV9 to TRBJ1-2; weak D call: TRBD1 (6 bases). The germline V and J ends were trimmed by 0 bases and 7 bases, with 7 bases remaining between them. Germline CDR1 SGDLS, CDR2 YYNGEE. This CDR3 has 12 residues. CDR3 protein: CASSVVGGGYTF. DNA of the CDR3: TGTGCCAGCAGCGTAGTAGGGGGTGGCTACACCTTC.

The chain uses TRBV14 and TRBJ2-7; D is ambiguous. The ends were cut back, 1 base at V and 6 bases at J, with 4 bases in the middle. This CDR3 is built from 11 residues. The germline CDR1 and CDR2 sequences are SGHDN and FVKESK. This chain's CDR3 is CASSQVSEQYF. In DNA form, the CDR3 reads TGTGCCAGCAGCCAAGTATCCGAGCAGTACTTC.

CDR3 nucleotide sequence: TGTGCCAGCAGCCCGGGACTGAACTCTGGAAACACCATATATTTT. It encodes CASSPGLNSGNTIYF. This chain links TRBV11-2 with TRBJ1-3; D is perhaps TRBD1 (5 bases). The CDR3 runs 15 residues. The germline V gene encodes CDR1 SGHAT and CDR2 FQNNGV. V lost 5 bases and J lost 0, with 11 bases in between.

DNA for the CDR3: TGTGCCATCACTCCGGGAGCGGGTAGGGGAAACACCATATATTTT. This translates into CAITPGAGRGNTIYF. This chain links TRBV10-3 with TRBJ1-3, with D hard to call. This CDR3 has 15 residues. From germline, CDR1 is ENHRY and CDR2 SYGVKD. The germline V and J ends were trimmed by 7 bases and 4 bases, with 17 bases remaining between them.

The genes are TRBV18 and TRBJ1-1, with D possibly matching TRBD1 (5 bases). Germline V gives CDR1 KGHSH, CDR2 LQKENI. This CDR3 is 14 amino acids long. Between the trimmed V and J ends, which lost 0 bases and 8 bases, there was a span of 13 bases. CDR3 sequence: CASSPPAGPREAFF. The DNA for the CDR3 is TGTGCCAGCTCACCACCGGCGGGACCCAGGGAAGCTTTCTTT.

The chain uses TRBV11-1 and TRBJ1-5; 8 bases map to TRBD1. The V segment lost 5 bases and the J segment 5 bases; nucleotides outside the gene matches: 5. The CDR3 has 14 amino acids. The germline gives CDR1 SGHAT, CDR2 FQDESV (reference sequence). CDR3 DNA: TGTGCCAGCAGCCCGACAGGGGCCGATCAGCCCCAGCATTTT. It translates to CASSPTGADQPQHF.

In this sample, this clone turned up many times. This rearrangement joins TRBV6-2 or TRBV6-3 to TRBJ2-7; TRBD2 matches 11 bases. Trimming removed 4 bases from V and 7 bases from J; junction bases left unmatched: 6. The germline gives CDR1 MNHEY, CDR2 SVGEGT. The CDR3 is 14 residues long. The CDR3 DNA is TGTGCCAGCAGTTGGGGACTAGCGGTGGGTGAGCAGTACTTC. Its translation: CASSWGLAVGEQYF.

The rearrangement uses TRBV28 and TRBJ1-4; no clear D gene. Trimming pared 2 bases from V and 6 bases from J, leaving 13 bases between. Germline V gene data show CDR1 as MDHEN and CDR2 as SYDVKM. The CDR3 extends over 15 amino acids. In nucleotides, the CDR3 is TGTGCCAGCAGTTTAAATTCGGGGATGTATGAAAAACTGTTTTTT. Protein: CASSLNSGMYEKLFF.

This chain links TRBV7-2 with TRBJ2-3; D is perhaps TRBD1 (7 bases). The CDR3 runs to 17 residues. V gave up 5 bases and J gave up 3 bases, with 21 bases separating them. The germline V gene encodes CDR1 SGHTA and CDR2 FQGNSA. The CDR3 DNA sequence: TGTGCCAGCAGCACGGCTGGCAGGGGGAGGAGGACAGATACGCAGTATTTT. It specifies CASSTAGRGRRTDTQYF.

The chain recombines TRBV5-1 with TRBJ2-1; TRBD1 matches 9 bases. The CDR3 contains 14 residues. Unmatched junction bases numbered 6, after V lost 3 bases and J lost 8 bases. Germline V gives CDR1 SGHRS, CDR2 YFSETQ. The CDR3 DNA reads as TGCGCCAGCAGCTCGCAAACAGGGGGCGATGAGCAGTTCTTC. It is translated as CASSSQTGGDEQFF.

The chain couples TRBV9 to TRBJ2-7, with D uncertain. Germline V gene sequence: CDR1 SGDLS, CDR2 YYNGEE. This CDR3 contains 17 residues. Trimming cost V 4 bases and J 2 bases, with 22 bases left between them. DNA for the CDR3: TGTGCCAGCAGCACCGAGAACGGAAGGAGCCGACCCTACGAGCAGTACTTC. It is translated as CASSTENGRSRPYEQYF.

The chain uses TRBV5-1 and TRBJ1-2, with 7 bases identical to TRBD1. The CDR3 spans 15 residues. The germline V gene has CDR1 SGHRS and CDR2 YFSETQ. The ends lost 2 bases at V and 5 bases at J; junction bases unmatched: 9. Here the CDR3 reads CASSLASGDSYGYTF. In nucleotides, the CDR3 is TGCGCCAGCAGCTTAGCGTCTGGGGACAGTTATGGCTACACCTTC.

The chain is built from TRBV5-1 and TRBJ1-3; D not certain. V gave up 0 bases and J gave up 1 base, with 11 bases separating them. Looked up from germline, CDR1 is SGHRS and CDR2 is YFSETQ. The CDR3 contains 16 residues. The CDR3 reads CASSLEYSGSGNTIYF. The CDR3, as DNA: TGCGCCAGCAGCTTGGAGTACTCGGGTTCTGGAAACACCATATATTTT.

The chain has TRBV4-1 and TRBJ2-3; weak D call: TRBD2 (5 bases). Trimming cost V 1 base and J 5 bases, with 22 bases left between them. The CDR3 length is 18 residues. CDR1 and CDR2 (germline): MGHRA, YSYEKL. CDR3 DNA sequence: TGCGCCAGCAGCCAAGGGGTAGGAGCGGACCTTATTAGAGATACGCAGTATTTT. Protein: CASSQGVGADLIRDTQYF.

The chain links TRBV6-5 to TRBJ2-1; TRBD2 aligns across 9 bases. Germline V gives CDR1 MNHEY, CDR2 SVGAGI. J lost 9 bases, V lost 7 bases, and 13 bases had no gene match. The CDR3 covers 15 residues. CDR3 sequence reads: CASNSREGQLGEQFF. The CDR3, as DNA: TGTGCCAGCAACTCGCGGGAGGGCCAATTGGGTGAGCAGTTCTTC.

The sample holds one count of this clone. The CDR3 loop reads CASSLGTGNSPLHF. CDR3 sequence (DNA): TGTGCCAGCAGCCTCGGGACAGGGAATTCACCCCTCCACTTT. V and J are TRBV11-3 and TRBJ1-6; the match to TRBD1 covers 9 bases. Germline V gene sequence: CDR1 SGHNT, CDR2 YENEEA. CDR3 length: 14 amino acids. J lost 7 bases, V lost 5 bases, and 3 bases had no gene match.

This chain uses TRBV5-1 with TRBJ1-1; 7 nucleotides agree with TRBD1. The trim removed 1 base at V and 5 bases at J, leaving 11 bases unmatched. The CDR3 sequence is 16 residues long. Germline values: CDR1 SGHRS, CDR2 YFSETQ. This chain's CDR3 is CASSLSVTGDLTEAFF. The DNA for the CDR3 is TGCGCCAGCAGCTTGTCCGTTACAGGGGACCTGACTGAAGCTTTCTTT. Drawing the rest from reference TRBV5-1 and TRBJ1-1, the complete variable domain is KAGVTQTPRYLIKTRGQQVTLSCSPISGHRSVSWYQQTPGQGLQFLFEYFSETQRNKGNFPGRFSGRQFSNSRSEMNVSTLELGDSALYLCASSLSVTGDLTEAFFGQGTRLTVV.

The chain joins TRBV19 to TRBJ1-5, with D unresolved. The CDR3 covers 15 residues. Germline V gene sequence: CDR1 LNHDA, CDR2 SQIVND (reference sequence). Trimming took off 3 bases at V and 4 bases at J, with 13 bases between the two ends. CDR3 region: CASSMVGEGNQPQHF. In DNA form, the CDR3 reads TGTGCCAGTAGTATGGTTGGGGAGGGAAATCAGCCCCAGCATTTT.